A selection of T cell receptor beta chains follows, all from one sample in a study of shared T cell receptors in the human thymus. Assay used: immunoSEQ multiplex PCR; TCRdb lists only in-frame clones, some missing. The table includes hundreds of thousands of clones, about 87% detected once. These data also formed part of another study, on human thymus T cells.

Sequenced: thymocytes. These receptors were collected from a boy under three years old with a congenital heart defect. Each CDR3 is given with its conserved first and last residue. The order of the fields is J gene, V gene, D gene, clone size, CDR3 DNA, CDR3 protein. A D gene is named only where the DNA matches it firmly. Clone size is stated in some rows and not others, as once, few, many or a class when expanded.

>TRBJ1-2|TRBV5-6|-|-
TGTGCCAGCAGCAGGGGATCCAGCGACTACACCTTC
CASSRGSSDYTF
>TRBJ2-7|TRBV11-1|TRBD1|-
TGTGCCAGCAGCCGGGACAGGGGAGTTTTTGGGCAGTACTTC
CASSRDRGVFGQYF
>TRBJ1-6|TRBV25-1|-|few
TGTGCCAGCAGTAGTCAGGGAGGCTCACCCCTCCACTTT
CASSSQGGSPLHF
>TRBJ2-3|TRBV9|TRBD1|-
TGTGCCAGCAGCGTAGTCGGGGTTCGGGACAGGGGTACAGATACGCAGTATTTT
CASSVVGVRDRGTDTQYF
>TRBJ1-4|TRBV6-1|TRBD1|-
TGTGCCAGCAGTGAAGCGCGGCCGGGACAGCTGTTTTTT
CASSEARPGQLFF
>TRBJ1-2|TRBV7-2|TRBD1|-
TGTGCCAGCAGCCTACCAGCGACAGGGGGCGCCTATGGCTACACCTTC
CASSLPATGGAYGYTF
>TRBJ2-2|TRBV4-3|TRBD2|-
TGCGCCAGCAGCCAAGGACTAGCGGGGGCGGGGACCGGGGAGCTGTTTTTT
CASSQGLAGAGTGELFF
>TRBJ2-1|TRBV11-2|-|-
TGTGCCAGCAGCTTCGGACAGTCCAATGAGCAGTTCTTC
CASSFGQSNEQFF
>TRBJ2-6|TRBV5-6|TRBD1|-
TGTGCCAGCAGCGGCACGGGACAGGGTACGGCTGGGGCCAACGTCCTGACTTTC
CASSGTGQGTAGANVLTF
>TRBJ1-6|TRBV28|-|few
TGTGCCAGCAGACAAACCACCCAGGGGAATAATTCACCCCTCCACTTT
CASRQTTQGNNSPLHF
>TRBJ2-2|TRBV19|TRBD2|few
TGTGCCAGTAGTCTCGGGACTAGCGGTTACACCGGGGAGCTGTTTTTT
CASSLGTSGYTGELFF
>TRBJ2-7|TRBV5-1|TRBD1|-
TGCGCCAGCAGCTGCCTGGGGTTGGACAGGGTTGGAGGTGCCTACGAGCAGTACTTC
CASSCLGLDRVGGAYEQYF
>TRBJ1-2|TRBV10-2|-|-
TGCGCCAGCAGTGATAGGACTCTTTATGGCTACACCTTC
CASSDRTLYGYTF
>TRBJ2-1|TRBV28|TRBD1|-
TGTGCCAGCAGAGATGGACAGGCAGACAATGAGCAGTTCTTC
CASRDGQADNEQFF
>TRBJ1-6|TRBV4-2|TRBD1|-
TGTGCCAGCAGCGCACCGGGACAGAATTCACCCCTCCACTTT
CASSAPGQNSPLHF
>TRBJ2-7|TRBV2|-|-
TGTGCCAGCAGGGGGTATCCAGGGACCTACGAGCAGTACTTC
CASRGYPGTYEQYF
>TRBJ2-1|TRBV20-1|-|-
TGCAGCGGAGGAGTACGAGAGCAGTTCTTC
CSGGVREQFF
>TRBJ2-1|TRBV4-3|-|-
TGCGCCAGCAGCCAAGGTTTTAGCGCGGGAATCCCCTCCTACAATGAGCAGTTCTTC
CASSQGFSAGIPSYNEQFF
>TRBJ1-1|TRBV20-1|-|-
TGCAGTGCGAAACAAGTTGAAGCTTTCTTT
CSAKQVEAFF
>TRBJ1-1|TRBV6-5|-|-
TGTGCCAGCAGTAAAGGGGACACTGAAGCTTTCTTT
CASSKGDTEAFF
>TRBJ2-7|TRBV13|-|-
TGTGCCAGCAGCTTAGGAGGCAGGGACTCCTACGAGCAGTACTTC
CASSLGGRDSYEQYF
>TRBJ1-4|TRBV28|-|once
TGTGCCAGCAGTTTCAGATCTGCAACTAATGAAAAACTGTTTTTT
CASSFRSATNEKLFF